One and the same sample provided the 6 T cell receptor beta chains below, sequenced in a study of beta chain features in type 1 diabetes. Study-wide points: Within each of all four CD4+ subsets, Type 1 diabetes patients had TCRB CDR3s that were moderately but significantly shorter.

These receptors have no identified antigens. Of the isolated RNA, all was reverse transcribed, and so the sequenced material was expressed TCRB transcripts. Clones were sequenced by immunoSEQ multiplex PCR, and TCRdb holds only the in-frame ones, with some missing. The table records more than 300,000 clones, around 12% of them present only once. The sample taken for sequencing was naive CD4+ T cells from blood. These receptors came from a woman younger than 30 with type 1 diabetes.

The chain couples TRBV4-3 to TRBJ2-2; D perhaps matches TRBD1 (6 bases). The germline gives CDR1 LGHNA, CDR2 YSLEER. The CDR3 contains 17 residues. Trimming removed 4 bases at V and 4 bases at J, with 19 bases between. The CDR3 DNA sequence: TGCGCCAGCAGCCCAGGGGCTGGTGGGGGTATCACCGGGGAGCTGTTTTTT. Amino acids: CASSPGAGGGITGELFF.

In this sample, this clone turned up a few times. The rearrangement joins TRBV7-9 to TRBJ2-3; tentatively, D is TRBD1 (5 bases). The CDR3 has 14 amino acids. Germline V gene data show CDR1 as SEHNR and CDR2 as FQNEAQ (reference sequence). V dropped 5 bases and J dropped 2 bases, with 11 bases sitting between them. CDR3 residues: CASSRTGFTDTQYF. CDR3 DNA sequence: TGTGCCAGCAGCCGAACAGGTTTCACAGATACGCAGTATTTT.

The rearrangement uses TRBV30 and TRBJ2-7; a possible D gene is TRBD2 (6 bases). This CDR3 has 15 residues. Trimming cost V 3 bases and J 2 bases, with 17 bases left between them. Per germline, CDR1 GTSNPN and CDR2 SVGIG (reference sequence). The CDR3 bases are TGTGCCTGGAGCCCTAGCGCCCCAATGACCTACGAGCAGTACTTC. Translating it yields CAWSPSAPMTYEQYF.

The rearrangement uses TRBV28 and TRBJ2-7, with a weak D call TRBD2 (6 bases). Per the germline V gene, CDR1 is MDHEN and CDR2 is SYDVKM. Deletions cut 1 base from V and 3 bases from J, with 10 bases between. This CDR3 has 14 amino acids. The CDR3 DNA is TGTGCCAGCAGTTTATCTGGGGAGGTCTACGAGCAGTACTTC. It encodes CASSLSGEVYEQYF.

The V call is TRBV5-1, the J call TRBJ2-7; tentatively, D is TRBD2 (5 bases). Germline V lookup: CDR1 SGHRS, CDR2 YFSETQ. This CDR3 is built from 14 residues. Trimming took 1 base from V and 2 from J, leaving 10 bases between them. CDR3 amino acids: CASSLIEGAYEQYF. For the CDR3, the DNA is TGCGCCAGCAGCTTGATTGAGGGAGCCTACGAGCAGTACTTC.

This clone was counted only a few times. DNA for the CDR3: TGTGCCAGCAGCTTATATGAGGGCGAGGCTTACAATGAGCAGTTCTTC. This gives the protein CASSLYEGEAYNEQFF. The chain couples TRBV11-2 to TRBJ2-1; tentative D call: TRBD2 (5 bases). The CDR3 contains 16 residues. V dropped 2 bases and J dropped 4 bases, with 15 bases sitting between them. Germline V lookup: CDR1 SGHAT, CDR2 FQNNGV.